A selection of T cell receptor beta chains follows, all from one sample in a study of beta chain features in type 1 diabetes. Produced via immunoSEQ multiplex PCR; TCRdb's table is partial and in-frame only. The table shows around 710,000 clones, with around 12% occurring only once. The specimen sequenced was naive CD4+ T cells from blood. The receptor set was obtained from a man aged 25-45 years with type 1 diabetes. The CDR3 runs from the conserved cysteine through the conserved F or W. D genes are given only for firm matches. Not every row has a clone size; where given, it reads once, few, many or a size class.

V gene,D gene,J gene,clone size,CDR3 protein,CDR3 DNA
TRBV4-3,.,TRBJ2-3,few,CASSGTASLGTDTQYF,TGCGCCAGCAGCGGCACGGCTTCGCTGGGCACAGATACGCAGTATTTT
TRBV19,TRBD1,TRBJ1-2,few,CASSRDRGLNGYTF,TGTGCCAGTAGTAGAGACAGGGGGCTGAATGGCTACACCTTC
TRBV9,TRBD1,TRBJ2-2,.,CASSVGPDRVPTGELFF,TGTGCCAGCAGCGTAGGCCCCGACAGGGTTCCCACCGGGGAGCTGTTTTTT
TRBV5-1,TRBD1,TRBJ2-2,.,CASSTGTDHTGELFF,TGCGCCAGCAGCACCGGGACAGACCACACCGGGGAGCTGTTTTTT
TRBV11-3,.,TRBJ2-7,.,CASSGGRNEQYF,TGTGCCAGCAGCGGCGGCCGGAACGAGCAGTACTTC
TRBV29-1,.,TRBJ1-2,.,CSVDGMGEHYGYTF,TGCAGCGTTGATGGTATGGGGGAGCACTATGGCTACACCTTC
TRBV14,.,TRBJ2-3,few,CASSNRLPSDTQYF,TGTGCCAGCAGCAACAGACTACCATCAGATACGCAGTATTTT
TRBV9,.,TRBJ2-1,.,CASSVAKGLSSYNEQFF,TGTGCCAGCAGCGTAGCGAAGGGGCTAAGCTCCTACAATGAGCAGTTCTTC
TRBV23-1,.,TRBJ1-5,few,CASRPPGRFGNQPQHF,TGCGCCAGCAGACCCCCAGGGAGGTTTGGGAATCAGCCCCAGCATTTT
TRBV5-6,.,TRBJ2-7,few,CASSLGQYYEQYF,TGTGCCAGCAGCCTTGGACAGTACTACGAGCAGTACTTC
TRBV14,.,TRBJ2-7,few,CASSQVAGLRMWEQYF,TGTGCCAGCAGCCAAGTAGCCGGTTTACGGATGTGGGAGCAGTACTTC
TRBV7-9,.,TRBJ2-2,few,CASSRGGSNTGELFF,TGTGCCAGCAGCCGCGGGGGCTCGAACACCGGGGAGCTGTTTTTT
TRBV5-4,.,TRBJ1-6,.,CASSLGSSYNSPLHF,TGTGCCAGCAGCTTAGGCAGCTCCTATAATTCACCCCTCCACTTT
TRBV7-2,.,TRBJ2-5,.,CASSPGQSQETQYF,TGTGCCAGCAGCCCCGGACAGTCCCAAGAGACCCAGTACTTC
TRBV23-1,.,TRBJ2-7,.,CASSQSTGKCYEQYF,TGCGCCAGCAGTCAATCAACAGGGAAATGCTACGAGCAGTACTTC